Listed here is a single T cell receptor (beta chain). The entry originates in a study of tumor-infiltrating lymphocytes in localized non-small cell lung cancer. On the study more broadly: The cohort mixed smokers and never-smokers, several histologies, and some post-neoadjuvant-chemotherapy samples.

Sequencing used immunoSEQ multiplex PCR; TCRdb keeps in-frame clones, though not all of them. The sample lists 15,000 or so clones; over 75% were seen once. Sequenced input: uninvolved lung tissue not adjacent to the tumor. This receptor was obtained from a human donor with non-small cell lung cancer.

The CDR3 spells CASSLTLAEETQYF. DNA for the CDR3: TGTGCCAGCAGCTTGACACTAGCGGAAGAGACCCAGTACTTC. The J gene is TRBJ2-5, the V gene TRBV5-6, with 8 nucleotides matching TRBD2. There are 14 residues in the CDR3. V lost 1 base, J lost 3 bases, and 2 bases stayed unmatched. The V gene's germline CDR1 is SGHDT and CDR2 YYEEEE. The variable domain in full, with the rest retrieved from reference TRBV5-6 and TRBJ2-5, is DAGVTQSPTHLIKTRGQQVTLRCSPKSGHDTVSWYQQALGQGPQFIFQYYEEEERQRGNFPDRFSGHQFPNYSSELNVNALLLGDSALYLCASSLTLAEETQYFGPGTRLLVL.